One and the same sample provided the 31 T cell receptor beta chains below, sequenced in a study of cytomegalovirus exposure and HLA in healthy donors (dated by TCRdb to 2015 to 2018). Libraries were prepared through the immunoSEQ multiplex PCR assay. The multiplex PCR relied on a mix of 60 forward primers for TCR Vbeta segments and 13 reverse primers for TCR Jbeta segments. TCRdb carries this immuneACCESS record with in-frame sequences only. Its versions omit some clonotypes, under half of them owing to an unresolved V gene in the studies checked, with the rest unexplained. This sample comprises about 100,000 clones, about four fifths of them detected only once. About 4.4% of the sample is held by the ten biggest clonotypes. The sequenced sample was PBMCs. Receptors were obtained from a woman in her 70s in good health and CMV-seropositive.

The chain has TRBV28 and TRBJ2-1; the match to TRBD2 covers 12 bases. The V and J ends lost 1 base and 1 base, in that order; junction bases with no gene match: 8. From germline, CDR1 is MDHEN and CDR2 SYDVKM. The length of the CDR3 is 19 residues. CDR3 loop: CASSLSSGRARGSYNEQFF. The DNA of the CDR3 is TGTGCCAGCAGTTTATCTAGCGGGAGGGCCAGGGGGTCCTACAATGAGCAGTTCTTC.

The CDR3 reads CASSGGTVAMGETQYF. The CDR3, as DNA: TGCGCCAGCAGCGGCGGGACAGTCGCGATGGGGGAGACCCAGTACTTC. The V gene is TRBV10-1, the J gene TRBJ2-5; tentatively, D is TRBD1 (7 bases). V was cut by 6 bases and J by 5 bases, with 22 bases left in between. CDR3 length: 16 amino acids. CDR1 WNHNN and CDR2 SYGVQD come from the germline V gene (reference sequence).

V is TRBV7-9 and J is TRBJ2-2; 11 positions match TRBD2. The V and J ends lost 6 bases and 3 bases, in that order; junction bases with no gene match: 3. Germline V gene sequence: CDR1 SEHNR, CDR2 FQNEAQ (reference sequence). The CDR3 loop spans 15 amino acids. CDR3 nucleotide sequence: TGTGCCAGCAGGGTAGCGGGAGGGTACACCGGGGAGCTGTTTTTT. This gives the protein CASRVAGGYTGELFF.

This clone was seen only a few times. The gene calls are TRBV27 and TRBJ1-5; D uncertain. Germline-derived CDR1 and CDR2 are MNHEY and SMNVEV (reference sequence). V dropped 2 bases and J dropped 6 bases, with 5 bases sitting between them. This CDR3 region has 12 residues. The chain's CDR3 is CASSLGGQPQHF. Here the CDR3 DNA reads TGTGCCAGCAGTTTAGGAGGTCAGCCCCAGCATTTT.

The chain joins TRBV6-5 to TRBJ1-2; no clear D. The ends were cut back, 7 bases at V and 4 bases at J, with 13 bases in the middle. The germline gives CDR1 MNHEY, CDR2 SVGAGI. The CDR3 is made up of 13 amino acids. CDR3 DNA sequence: TGTGCCAGCACTCCTAACCCCATCTATGGCTACACCTTC. It encodes CASTPNPIYGYTF.

This rearrangement joins TRBV19 to TRBJ2-7, with TRBD2 identical over 9 bases. V shed 3 bases and J 0 bases; nucleotides not matched to a gene: 6. This CDR3 has 16 residues. Germline CDR1 is LNHDA and CDR2 is SQIVND (reference sequence). The CDR3 nucleotides are TGTGCCAGTAGTATGTTGGCTAGCGGGAACTCCTACGAGCAGTACTTC. Translation: CASSMLASGNSYEQYF. The full variable domain, its missing parts supplied by reference TRBV19 and TRBJ2-7, is DGGITQSPKYLFRKEGQNVTLSCEQNLNHDAMYWYRQDPGQGLRLIYYSQIVNDFQKGDIAEGYSVSREKKESFPLTVTSAQKNPTAFYLCASSMLASGNSYEQYFGPGTRLTVT.

The chain is built from TRBV11-3 and TRBJ2-5, with 8 bases lining up with TRBD2. V lost 3 bases to trimming and J lost 5 bases; unmatched junction nucleotides: 8. There are 15 residues in the CDR3. Per germline, CDR1 SGHNT and CDR2 YENEEA. CDR3 protein: CASSLVIAGRETQYF. For the CDR3, the DNA is TGTGCCAGCAGCTTGGTAATAGCGGGGCGGGAGACCCAGTACTTC.

The rearrangement joins TRBV6-5 to TRBJ2-7; 11 nucleotides align to TRBD2. Germline assignment: CDR1 MNHEY and CDR2 SVGAGI. The CDR3 extends over 15 amino acids. V dropped 4 bases and J dropped 1; count of bases not matched to a gene: 3. The CDR3 region is CASSFTSGSSYEQYF. Here the CDR3 DNA reads TGTGCCAGCAGTTTTACTAGCGGGAGTTCCTACGAGCAGTACTTC.

The genes are TRBV4-3 and TRBJ2-1; 13 bases are a match to TRBD2. The germline CDR1 and CDR2 sequences are LGHNA and YSLEER. V lost 2 bases to trimming and J lost 6 bases; unmatched junction nucleotides: 7. The CDR3 has 17 amino acids. The CDR3 nucleotides are TGCGCCAGCAGCCAAAGTACTAGCGGGAGGGCCCTCAATGAGCAGTTCTTC. This gives the protein CASSQSTSGRALNEQFF.

The chain couples TRBV7-9 to TRBJ2-1, with 15 positions matching TRBD2. The CDR3 contains 19 residues. V shed 3 bases and J 6 bases; nucleotides not matched to a gene: 12. Germline-derived CDR1 and CDR2 are SEHNR and FQNEAQ (reference sequence). The CDR3 reads CASSFAVNPGLAGGNEQFF. In nucleotides, the CDR3 is TGTGCCAGCAGCTTTGCGGTTAACCCGGGACTAGCGGGAGGCAATGAGCAGTTCTTC.

This clone was counted only a few times. DNA of the CDR3: TGTGCCTGGAGTAGTCAGGGTGTAACTGAAGCTTTCTTT. This gives the protein CAWSSQGVTEAFF. This sequence joins TRBV30 and TRBJ1-1; perhaps TRBD1 as D (5 bases). Deletions cut 2 bases from V and 5 bases from J, with 12 bases between. Germline values: CDR1 GTSNPN, CDR2 SVGIG (reference sequence). This CDR3 contains 13 residues.

This clone has just one count. The rearrangement joins TRBV28 to TRBJ2-7, with 10 bases matching TRBD2. J was trimmed by 7 bases and V by 2 bases; bases with no gene match: 8. The CDR3 is 15 residues long. CDR1 is MDHEN and CDR2 is SYDVKM in the germline V gene. CDR3 residues: CASSLRTSGLGEQYF. In nucleotides, the CDR3 is TGTGCCAGCAGTTTACGGACTAGCGGCCTTGGGGAGCAGTACTTC.

The chain couples TRBV19 to TRBJ2-1; the match to TRBD2 covers 8 bases. The CDR3 sequence is 14 residues long. V shed 3 bases and J 7 bases; nucleotides not matched to a gene: 5. CDR1 is LNHDA and CDR2 is SQIVND in the germline V gene (reference sequence). The CDR3, as DNA: TGTGCCAGTAGTATGGGACTAGGGCCTAATGAGCAGTTCTTC. Its protein is CASSMGLGPNEQFF.

CDR3 sequence reads: CASSPGQGIYEQYF. CDR3 DNA sequence: TGTGCCAGCTCACCAGGACAGGGAATCTACGAGCAGTACTTC. This chain connects TRBV18 to TRBJ2-7, with 8 bases matching TRBD1. Germline V gene sequence: CDR1 KGHSH, CDR2 LQKENI. Unmatched junction bases numbered 3, after V lost 2 bases and J lost 3 bases. This CDR3 has 14 amino acids. The full variable domain, rest sourced from reference TRBV18 and TRBJ2-7, is NAGVMQNPRHLVRRRGQEARLRCSPMKGHSHVYWYRQLPEEGLKFMVYLQKENIIDESGMPKERFSAEFPKEGPSILRIQQVVRGDSAAYFCASSPGQGIYEQYFGPGTRLTVT.

This chain connects TRBV4-2 to TRBJ2-5; D is unclear. Looked up from germline, CDR1 is LGHNA and CDR2 is YNFKEQ. The CDR3 sequence is 14 residues long. V shed 0 bases and J shed 1 base, with 6 bases lying between them. Here the CDR3 reads CASSQDPSQETQYF. The CDR3, as DNA: TGTGCCAGCAGCCAAGATCCCTCCCAAGAGACCCAGTACTTC.

This clone was counted a few times. The chain joins TRBV18 to TRBJ1-5; a weak D match, TRBD1 (6 bases). The germline gives CDR1 KGHSH, CDR2 LQKENI. V shed 1 base and J shed 4 bases, with 8 bases lying between them. The CDR3 contains 14 residues. CDR3 DNA sequence: TGTGCCAGCTCACCACTGGACAGTAATCAGCCCCAGCATTTT. Its translation is CASSPLDSNQPQHF.

This chain connects TRBV18 to TRBJ2-1, with D unresolved. The CDR3 runs 14 residues. CDR1 KGHSH and CDR2 LQKENI come from the germline V gene. Trimming stripped 3 bases from V and 4 bases from J, with 10 bases between. The DNA for the CDR3 is TGTGCCAGCTCACCTACCCAACTATACAATGAGCAGTTCTTC. Its translation is CASSPTQLYNEQFF.

The V call is TRBV2, the J call TRBJ1-5; D is possibly TRBD1 (5 bases). The CDR3 covers 14 residues. Per the germline V gene, CDR1 is SNHLY and CDR2 is FYNNEI. V was cut by 6 bases and J by 3 bases, with 12 bases left in between. The CDR3 loop is CASRADRLNQPQHF. The CDR3 DNA is TGTGCCAGCAGGGCAGACAGACTCAATCAGCCCCAGCATTTT.

This rearrangement joins TRBV5-4 to TRBJ2-3, with D possibly TRBD2 on 6 matching bases. V was shortened by 4 bases and J by 3 bases, with 18 bases between the two germline ends. Germline V gene data show CDR1 as SGHNT and CDR2 as YYREEE (reference sequence). The CDR3 length is 16 residues. CDR3 sequence (DNA): TGTGCCAGCAGCACGATAGCGGAGGTCGGGACAGATACGCAGTATTTT. The encoded protein is CASSTIAEVGTDTQYF.

V gene TRBV19 combines with J gene TRBJ2-7; D is possibly TRBD2 (5 bases). V was cut by 9 bases and J by 4 bases, with 13 bases left in between. This CDR3 has 12 amino acids. CDR1 LNHDA and CDR2 SQIVND come from the germline V gene (reference sequence). CDR3 protein: CASRGPVYEQYF. CDR3 sequence (DNA): TGTGCCAGCAGAGGGCCGGTTTACGAGCAGTACTTC.

The chain links TRBV6-1 to TRBJ2-7; tentatively, D is TRBD1 (5 bases). Germline V gives CDR1 MNHNS, CDR2 SASEGT. V was trimmed by 5 bases and J by 2 bases, leaving 13 bases between them. The CDR3 loop spans 14 amino acids. The CDR3 DNA is TGTGCCAGCAGTTCCCGGACACCTCCCTACGAGCAGTACTTC. Translated: CASSSRTPPYEQYF.

V usage is TRBV7-6 and J usage is TRBJ1-4; weak D call: TRBD1 (5 bases). This CDR3 comprises 17 residues. Germline loops: CDR1 SGHVS, CDR2 FNYEAQ. V lost 1 base, J lost 8 bases, and 20 bases lay in between. The CDR3 here is CASSLGGGRQGSEKLFF. CDR3 in DNA: TGTGCCAGCAGCTTAGGGGGAGGACGGCAGGGAAGCGAAAAACTGTTTTTT.

The chain links TRBV5-1 to TRBJ2-1, with 10 bases matching TRBD2. CDR3 length: 16 amino acids. Germline values: CDR1 SGHRS, CDR2 YFSETQ. V shed 4 bases, J shed 7 bases, and the junction held 11 bases outside the gene matches. For the CDR3, the DNA is TGCGCCAGCAGCGCCCTTTCAGCGGGAGGGGGGAATGAGCAGTTCTTC. This gives the protein CASSALSAGGGNEQFF.

This clone appeared once. This chain connects TRBV18 to TRBJ2-1, with TRBD2 as a possible D gene (6 bases). CDR1 KGHSH and CDR2 LQKENI come from the germline V gene. This CDR3 region has 16 residues. With 0 bases removed from V and 2 bases from J, the gap between germline ends came to 11 bases. DNA for the CDR3: TGTGCCAGCTCACCACCGGGGGGAATTACCTACAATGAGCAGTTCTTC. This translates into CASSPPGGITYNEQFF.

The chain combines TRBV5-1 with TRBJ2-2, with a possible D match to TRBD1 (6 bases). V was pared by 0 bases and J by 5 bases, with 14 bases between. Germline loops: CDR1 SGHRS, CDR2 YFSETQ. This CDR3 contains 16 residues. CDR3 sequence reads: CASSLDKGEGTGELFF. For the CDR3, the DNA is TGCGCCAGCAGCTTGGACAAGGGGGAAGGTACCGGGGAGCTGTTTTTT.

The rearrangement links TRBV7-2 to TRBJ1-2; D is possibly TRBD1 (6 bases). The CDR3 covers 13 residues. The germline V gene has CDR1 SGHTA and CDR2 FQGNSA. The V and J ends lost 4 bases and 4 bases respectively, with 10 bases between them. This CDR3 is CASSSQGFYGYTF. The CDR3 coding sequence is TGTGCCAGCAGCTCACAGGGCTTCTATGGCTACACCTTC.

This chain joins TRBV2 and TRBJ2-1, with TRBD2 as a possible D gene (7 bases). Trimming stripped 6 bases from V and 8 bases from J, with 8 bases between. The CDR3 contains 11 residues. Germline V gene data show CDR1 as SNHLY and CDR2 as FYNNEI. CDR3 in DNA: TGTGCCAGCAGAGGGGGGGATGAGCAGTTCTTC. Its protein is CASRGGDEQFF.

This clone was found a few times. V gene TRBV4-2 combines with J gene TRBJ1-5, with TRBD1 matching 7 bases. CDR3 size: 16 residues. Germline-derived CDR1 and CDR2 are LGHNA and YNFKEQ. V lost 4 bases to trimming and J lost 5 bases; unmatched junction nucleotides: 11. CDR3 protein: CASSRTSGQRDQPQHF. CDR3 bases: TGTGCCAGCAGCCGCACTTCGGGACAGAGAGATCAGCCCCAGCATTTT.

This rearrangement joins TRBV15 to TRBJ2-5; D uncertain. CDR1 is LNHNV and CDR2 is YYDKDF in the germline V gene (reference sequence). This CDR3 contains 12 residues. V was cut by 1 base and J by 3 bases, with 3 bases left in between. The DNA of the CDR3 is TGTGCCACCAGCAGAGCAGAAGAGACCCAGTACTTC. Its translation is CATSRAEETQYF.

The V gene is TRBV5-8, the J gene TRBJ2-2; 10 bases line up with TRBD2. CDR1 and CDR2 from the germline V gene are SGHTS and YDEGEE. J was trimmed by 6 bases and V by 4 bases; bases with no gene match: 3. The CDR3 is 14 residues long. For the CDR3, the DNA is TGTGCCAGCAGCCATGGACTAGCGGCCGGGGAGCTGTTTTTT. Translated: CASSHGLAAGELFF.

The V call is TRBV7-9, the J call TRBJ2-3; 7 bases are a match to TRBD1. The CDR3 has 14 residues. The J segment lost 4 bases and the V segment lost 2 bases, leaving 3 bases of the junction unmatched. Germline V gene sequence: CDR1 SEHNR, CDR2 FQNEAQ (reference sequence). The CDR3 DNA sequence: TGTGCCAGCAGCTTAACTACAGGGGCAGATACGCAGTATTTT. It encodes CASSLTTGADTQYF. Variable domain in full (rest from reference TRBV7-9 and TRBJ2-3): DTGVSQNPRHKITKRGQNVTFRCDPISEHNRLYWYRQTLGQGPEFLTYFQNEAQLEKSRLLSDRFSAERPKGSFSTLEIQRTEQGDSAMYLCASSLTTGADTQYFGPGTRLTVL.